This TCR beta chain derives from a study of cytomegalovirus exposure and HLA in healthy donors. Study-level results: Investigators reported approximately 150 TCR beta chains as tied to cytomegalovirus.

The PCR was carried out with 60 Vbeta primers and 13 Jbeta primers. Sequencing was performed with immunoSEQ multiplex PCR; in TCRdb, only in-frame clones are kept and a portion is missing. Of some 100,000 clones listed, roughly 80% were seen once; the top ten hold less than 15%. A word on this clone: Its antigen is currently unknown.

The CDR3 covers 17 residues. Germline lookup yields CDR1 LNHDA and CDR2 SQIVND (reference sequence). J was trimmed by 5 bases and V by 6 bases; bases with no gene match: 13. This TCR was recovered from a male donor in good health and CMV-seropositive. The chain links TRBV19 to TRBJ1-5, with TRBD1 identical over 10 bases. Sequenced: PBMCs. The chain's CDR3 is CASRPAPGQGHDQPQHF. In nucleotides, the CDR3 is TGTGCCAGTAGGCCCGCTCCGGGACAGGGGCATGATCAGCCCCAGCATTTT. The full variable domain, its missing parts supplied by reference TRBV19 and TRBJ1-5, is DGGITQSPKYLFRKEGQNVTLSCEQNLNHDAMYWYRQDPGQGLRLIYYSQIVNDFQKGDIAEGYSVSREKKESFPLTVTSAQKNPTAFYLCASRPAPGQGHDQPQHFGDGTRLSIL.